Below, 29 T cell receptor beta chains from the same sample are listed, as sequenced in a study of lymphopenia after photon versus proton radiotherapy. Profiling relied on immunoSEQ multiplex PCR, and the TCRdb table lists in-frame clones only, not all of them. The sample includes about 30,000 clones, about 83% seen only once; the top ten take roughly 50%. The source was peripheral blood, collected from a patient treated with proton-based radiotherapy. These receptors were collected from a woman between 55 and 75 years old with cholangiocarcinoma. Some clones in this sample may be carry-over from other donors' samples.

The V call is TRBV7-6, the J call TRBJ1-5; 8 bases fit TRBD1. The V gene end was trimmed by 4 bases and the J gene end by 4 bases; junction bases not matched to a gene: 3. The germline V gene has CDR1 SGHVS and CDR2 FNYEAQ. The CDR3 is 14 residues long. Written as DNA, the CDR3 is TGTGCCAGCAGCTCCAGACAGGGGAATCAGCCCCAGCATTTT. Its translation: CASSSRQGNQPQHF.

CDR3 region: CASTDGTVQETQYF. In nucleotides, the CDR3 is TGTGCCAGCACTGATGGGACTGTACAAGAGACCCAGTACTTC. This chain joins TRBV7-8 and TRBJ2-5, with D possibly being TRBD2 (6 bases). V was cut by 7 bases and J by 2 bases, with 14 bases left in between. The CDR3 is 14 amino acids. Germline V gene lookup returns CDR1 SGHVS and CDR2 FQNEAQ.

The chain recombines TRBV27 with TRBJ1-3; TRBD1 might be the D (6 bases). This CDR3 has 14 amino acids. The ends were cut back, 2 bases at V and 6 bases at J, with 11 bases in the middle. In germline, CDR1 is MNHEY, CDR2 SMNVEV (reference sequence). CDR3 coding DNA: TGTGCCAGCAGTTTAAGGGGGGCTGAAAACACCATATATTTT. Encoded protein: CASSLRGAENTIYF.

In this sample, this clone turned up once. Other DNA sequences from this sample encode an identical CDR3 as well. The chain uses TRBV9 and TRBJ2-7; 9 bases are a match to TRBD2. Germline CDR1 SGDLS, CDR2 YYNGEE. V was pared by 4 bases and J by 5 bases, with 10 bases of the junction left unmatched. This CDR3 spans 15 amino acids. In DNA form, the CDR3 reads TGTGCCAGCAGCTTGGGACTAGCTCTAAGGGACGAGCAGTACTTC. This translates into CASSLGLALRDEQYF.

This clone was seen only a few times. The chain employs TRBV2 and TRBJ1-3, with D possibly matching TRBD1 (5 bases). The CDR3 contains 17 residues. Germline-derived CDR1 and CDR2 are SNHLY and FYNNEI. Trimming shortened V by 7 bases and J by 3 bases, and 22 bases separated the two germline ends. Here the CDR3 reads CASNGAKFLSGGNTIYF. The CDR3 coding sequence is TGTGCCAGCAACGGGGCGAAGTTTTTGTCGGGTGGAAACACCATATATTTT.

J is TRBJ2-5 and V is TRBV19; D is perhaps TRBD2 (6 bases). The V and J ends lost 7 bases and 6 bases respectively, with 21 bases between them. This CDR3 is built from 15 residues. The germline gives CDR1 LNHDA, CDR2 SQIVND (reference sequence). The CDR3 DNA is TGTGCCAGTACTCCTCGGGCGGGGTCTGGGCAGACCCAGTACTTC. Its translation is CASTPRAGSGQTQYF.

This chain uses TRBV7-2 with TRBJ1-5; D gene ambiguous. The CDR3 is 12 residues long. V was trimmed by 2 bases and J by 5 bases, leaving 4 bases between them. Germline loops: CDR1 SGHTA, CDR2 FQGNSA. The CDR3 nucleotides are TGTGCCAGCAGCTTACGGGATCAGCCCCAGCATTTT. Protein: CASSLRDQPQHF.

This sequence joins TRBV27 and TRBJ1-1; D possibly corresponds to TRBD1 (5 bases). Trimming took off 5 bases at V and 1 base at J, with 17 bases between the two ends. Germline V gene sequence: CDR1 MNHEY, CDR2 SMNVEV (reference sequence). This CDR3 is built from 16 residues. The DNA of the CDR3 is TGTGCCAGCAGTCTAGGGGCCTTCTCCTGGAACACTGAAGCTTTCTTT. This codes for CASSLGAFSWNTEAFF.

This chain links TRBV6-1 with TRBJ2-7; no reliable D call. This CDR3 is built from 12 residues. CDR1 MNHNS and CDR2 SASEGT come from the germline V gene. The germline V and J ends were trimmed by 0 bases and 2 bases, with 2 bases remaining between them. The CDR3 region is CASSEATYEQYF. The CDR3 DNA follows: TGTGCCAGCAGTGAAGCTACCTACGAGCAGTACTTC.

The V call is TRBV5-1, the J call TRBJ1-1; D unclear. Deletions cut 0 bases from V and 3 bases from J, with 9 bases between. The germline V gene has CDR1 SGHRS and CDR2 YFSETQ. The CDR3 sequence is 14 residues long. Here the CDR3 DNA reads TGCGCCAGCAGCTTGGTTAAGGGCGACACTGAAGCTTTCTTT. Translation: CASSLVKGDTEAFF. The full variable domain, its missing parts supplied by reference TRBV5-1 and TRBJ1-1, is KAGVTQTPRYLIKTRGQQVTLSCSPISGHRSVSWYQQTPGQGLQFLFEYFSETQRNKGNFPGRFSGRQFSNSRSEMNVSTLELGDSALYLCASSLVKGDTEAFFGQGTRLTVV.

The rearrangement joins TRBV30 to TRBJ1-6; D is unresolved. V shed 0 bases and J shed 9 bases, with 6 bases lying between them. The CDR3 is 12 amino acids. CDR1 and CDR2 (germline): GTSNPN, SVGIG (reference sequence). This CDR3 is CAWSVPGSPLHF. CDR3 bases: TGTGCCTGGAGTGTACCAGGTTCACCCCTCCACTTT.

The J gene is TRBJ2-3, the V gene TRBV6-1, with D possibly being TRBD1 or TRBD2 (5 bases each). Germline loops: CDR1 MNHNS, CDR2 SASEGT. The ends were cut back, 2 bases at V and 6 bases at J, with 6 bases in the middle. This CDR3 has 12 residues. Written as DNA, the CDR3 is TGTGCCAGCAGTGAATGGGGGGATACGCAGTATTTT. The encoded protein is CASSEWGDTQYF.

The chain joins TRBV9 to TRBJ2-5, with no clear D. V shed 0 bases and J shed 7 bases, with 13 bases lying between them. Germline V gives CDR1 SGDLS, CDR2 YYNGEE. The CDR3 consists of 14 residues. The CDR3 loop is CASSVVGGGGTQYF. In DNA, the CDR3 is TGTGCCAGCAGCGTAGTCGGCGGTGGTGGGACCCAGTACTTC.

This rearrangement joins TRBV7-2 to TRBJ1-2, with TRBD1 as a possible D gene (6 bases). Germline V gives CDR1 SGHTA, CDR2 FQGNSA. The CDR3 has 13 amino acids. V was pared by 5 bases and J by 8 bases, with 15 bases between. The DNA of the CDR3 is TGTGCCAGCAGCCCGAACAGGGTCGGGGGCTACACCTTC. It specifies CASSPNRVGGYTF.

This rearrangement joins TRBV7-2 to TRBJ2-7, with 7 nucleotides matching TRBD1. V was clipped by 5 bases and J by 3 bases; unmatched bases: 10. Germline CDR1 SGHTA, CDR2 FQGNSA. The CDR3 loop spans 15 amino acids. For the CDR3, the DNA is TGTGCCAGCAGCCCATACTCGACAGGGTTCTACGAGCAGTACTTC. Its translation is CASSPYSTGFYEQYF.

V usage is TRBV27 and J usage is TRBJ2-7, with D unclear. Per germline, CDR1 MNHEY and CDR2 SMNVEV (reference sequence). The CDR3 spans 13 residues. Trimming shortened V by 5 bases and J by 6 bases, and 14 bases separated the two germline ends. For the CDR3, the DNA is TGTGCCAGCAGTCAAACACCTATGGGCGAGCAGTACTTC. It specifies CASSQTPMGEQYF.

The chain is built from TRBV27 and TRBJ1-1; the D is unclear. Germline V CDR1 and CDR2: MNHEY, SMNVEV (reference sequence). The CDR3 is made up of 15 amino acids. V was pared by 0 bases and J by 4 bases, with 12 bases between. CDR3 nucleotides: TGTGCCAGCAGTTTATCGGCCCTCCTCGGCACTGAAGCTTTCTTT. Its translation is CASSLSALLGTEAFF.

The V call is TRBV11-2, the J call TRBJ2-2, with 11 bases fitting TRBD1. Per germline, CDR1 SGHAT and CDR2 FQNNGV. CDR3 length equals 15 residues. The V gene end was trimmed by 5 bases and the J gene end by 5 bases; junction bases not matched to a gene: 4. DNA of the CDR3: TGTGCCAGCAGCCTCGGGACAGGGGGGACCGGGGAGCTGTTTTTT. Its protein is CASSLGTGGTGELFF.

This rearrangement joins TRBV4-1 to TRBJ1-5; D is undetermined. The CDR3 totals 15 residues. Germline lookup yields CDR1 MGHRA and CDR2 YSYEKL. The V and J ends lost 1 base and 5 bases respectively, with 12 bases between them. As DNA, the CDR3 is TGCGCCAGCAGCCAAGTTTCCCCGTCCGATCAGCCCCAGCATTTT. Translating it yields CASSQVSPSDQPQHF.

V and J are TRBV5-6 and TRBJ1-2; TRBD1 aligns across 7 bases. The J segment lost 3 bases and the V segment lost 3 bases, leaving 2 bases of the junction unmatched. The CDR3 totals 13 residues. CDR1 and CDR2 (germline): SGHDT, YYEEEE. CDR3 amino acids: CASSSGQYYGYTF. CDR3 nucleotides: TGTGCCAGCAGCTCGGGACAGTACTATGGCTACACCTTC.

The genes are TRBV27 and TRBJ1-2; TRBD1 aligns across 8 bases. The CDR3 extends over 14 amino acids. V shed 3 bases and J 3 bases; nucleotides not matched to a gene: 3. Germline V CDR1 and CDR2: MNHEY, SMNVEV (reference sequence). CDR3 region: CASSFWGQDYGYTF. CDR3 DNA sequence: TGTGCCAGCAGTTTTTGGGGACAGGACTATGGCTACACCTTC.

V usage is TRBV9 and J usage is TRBJ2-1; 9 positions agree with TRBD2. Germline-derived CDR1 and CDR2 are SGDLS and YYNGEE. Trimming removed 0 bases from V and 5 bases from J; junction bases left unmatched: 6. This CDR3 has 16 amino acids. In DNA, the CDR3 is TGTGCCAGCAGCGTAGCCGGTAGCGGGGGACACAATGAGCAGTTCTTC. This gives the protein CASSVAGSGGHNEQFF. Based on the CDR3 plus reference TRBV9 and TRBJ2-1, the full variable domain is DSGVTQTPKHLITATGQRVTLRCSPRSGDLSVYWYQQSLDQGLQFLIQYYNGEERAKGNILERFSAQQFPDLHSELNLSSLELGDSALYFCASSVAGSGGHNEQFFGPGTRLTVL.

The rearrangement links TRBV4-3 to TRBJ2-1; D gene ambiguous. There are 15 residues in the CDR3. V lost 4 bases to trimming and J lost 8 bases, with 18 bases between them. Germline CDR1 LGHNA, CDR2 YSLEER. The CDR3 DNA reads as TGCGCCAGCAGCCCCAGGCCCGGAGACCCTCATGAGCAGTTCTTC. This codes for CASSPRPGDPHEQFF.

This chain links TRBV10-1 with TRBJ1-2, with unresolved D. The germline V gene encodes CDR1 WNHNN and CDR2 SYGVQD (reference sequence). The CDR3 length is 13 residues. Trimming stripped 6 bases from V and 7 bases from J, with 15 bases between. The CDR3 reads CASSLTNSGGYTF. In DNA, the CDR3 is TGCGCCAGCAGCCTGACAAATTCGGGTGGCTACACCTTC.

The chain has TRBV7-6 and TRBJ1-1; no firm D call. The CDR3 is made up of 16 amino acids. The V gene lost 0 bases and the J gene lost 1 base, with 12 bases spanning the gap. The germline V gene encodes CDR1 SGHVS and CDR2 FNYEAQ. CDR3: CASSLALLGWNTEAFF. The CDR3 coding sequence is TGTGCCAGCAGCTTAGCCCTGTTAGGATGGAACACTGAAGCTTTCTTT.

V usage is TRBV11-2 and J usage is TRBJ2-5; a possible D gene is TRBD1 (6 bases). CDR1 and CDR2 (germline): SGHAT, FQNNGV. The length of the CDR3 is 14 residues. Trimming removed 5 bases from V and 0 bases from J, with 10 bases in between. CDR3 sequence: CASSIRTDQETQYF. CDR3 bases: TGTGCCAGCAGCATCCGGACAGACCAAGAGACCCAGTACTTC.

The chain has TRBV9 and TRBJ1-2; D is undetermined. Trimming took 2 bases from V and 8 from J, leaving 16 bases between them. The CDR3 sequence is 14 residues long. Per germline, CDR1 SGDLS and CDR2 YYNGEE. CDR3 sequence reads: CASSVGLDWRGYTF. The CDR3 DNA reads as TGTGCCAGCAGCGTTGGACTCGATTGGCGGGGCTACACCTTC.

The chain joins TRBV19 to TRBJ2-1; D uncertain. Germline V gives CDR1 LNHDA, CDR2 SQIVND (reference sequence). V was clipped by 8 bases and J by 6 bases, with 17 bases between them. CDR3 size: 14 residues. The CDR3 loop is CASLPRGATNEQFF. CDR3 in DNA: TGTGCCAGTTTGCCCCGAGGTGCTACCAATGAGCAGTTCTTC.

The chain carries TRBV11-2 and TRBJ2-3, with 7 bases matching TRBD1. This CDR3 spans 16 amino acids. CDR1 SGHAT and CDR2 FQNNGV come from the germline V gene. V was pared by 7 bases and J by 1 base, with 11 bases of the junction left unmatched. The DNA for the CDR3 is TGTGCCAGCAACTTGGGATACAGGGGTCGCACAGATACGCAGTATTTT. The encoded protein is CASNLGYRGRTDTQYF.